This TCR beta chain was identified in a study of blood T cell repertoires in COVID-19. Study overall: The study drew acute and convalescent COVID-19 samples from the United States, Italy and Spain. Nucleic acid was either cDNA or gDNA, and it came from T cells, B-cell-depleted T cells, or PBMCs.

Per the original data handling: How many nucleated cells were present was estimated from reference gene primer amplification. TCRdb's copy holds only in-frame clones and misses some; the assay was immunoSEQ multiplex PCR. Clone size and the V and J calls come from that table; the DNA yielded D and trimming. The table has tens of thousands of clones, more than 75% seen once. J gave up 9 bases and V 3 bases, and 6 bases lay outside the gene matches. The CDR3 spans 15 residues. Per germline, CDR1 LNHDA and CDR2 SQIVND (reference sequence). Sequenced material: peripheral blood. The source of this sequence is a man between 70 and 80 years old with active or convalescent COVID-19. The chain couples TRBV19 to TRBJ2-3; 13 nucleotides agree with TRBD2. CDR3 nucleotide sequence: TGTGCCAGTAGTATCGGGACTAGCGGGATCGGGACGCAGTATTTT. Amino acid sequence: CASSIGTSGIGTQYF.